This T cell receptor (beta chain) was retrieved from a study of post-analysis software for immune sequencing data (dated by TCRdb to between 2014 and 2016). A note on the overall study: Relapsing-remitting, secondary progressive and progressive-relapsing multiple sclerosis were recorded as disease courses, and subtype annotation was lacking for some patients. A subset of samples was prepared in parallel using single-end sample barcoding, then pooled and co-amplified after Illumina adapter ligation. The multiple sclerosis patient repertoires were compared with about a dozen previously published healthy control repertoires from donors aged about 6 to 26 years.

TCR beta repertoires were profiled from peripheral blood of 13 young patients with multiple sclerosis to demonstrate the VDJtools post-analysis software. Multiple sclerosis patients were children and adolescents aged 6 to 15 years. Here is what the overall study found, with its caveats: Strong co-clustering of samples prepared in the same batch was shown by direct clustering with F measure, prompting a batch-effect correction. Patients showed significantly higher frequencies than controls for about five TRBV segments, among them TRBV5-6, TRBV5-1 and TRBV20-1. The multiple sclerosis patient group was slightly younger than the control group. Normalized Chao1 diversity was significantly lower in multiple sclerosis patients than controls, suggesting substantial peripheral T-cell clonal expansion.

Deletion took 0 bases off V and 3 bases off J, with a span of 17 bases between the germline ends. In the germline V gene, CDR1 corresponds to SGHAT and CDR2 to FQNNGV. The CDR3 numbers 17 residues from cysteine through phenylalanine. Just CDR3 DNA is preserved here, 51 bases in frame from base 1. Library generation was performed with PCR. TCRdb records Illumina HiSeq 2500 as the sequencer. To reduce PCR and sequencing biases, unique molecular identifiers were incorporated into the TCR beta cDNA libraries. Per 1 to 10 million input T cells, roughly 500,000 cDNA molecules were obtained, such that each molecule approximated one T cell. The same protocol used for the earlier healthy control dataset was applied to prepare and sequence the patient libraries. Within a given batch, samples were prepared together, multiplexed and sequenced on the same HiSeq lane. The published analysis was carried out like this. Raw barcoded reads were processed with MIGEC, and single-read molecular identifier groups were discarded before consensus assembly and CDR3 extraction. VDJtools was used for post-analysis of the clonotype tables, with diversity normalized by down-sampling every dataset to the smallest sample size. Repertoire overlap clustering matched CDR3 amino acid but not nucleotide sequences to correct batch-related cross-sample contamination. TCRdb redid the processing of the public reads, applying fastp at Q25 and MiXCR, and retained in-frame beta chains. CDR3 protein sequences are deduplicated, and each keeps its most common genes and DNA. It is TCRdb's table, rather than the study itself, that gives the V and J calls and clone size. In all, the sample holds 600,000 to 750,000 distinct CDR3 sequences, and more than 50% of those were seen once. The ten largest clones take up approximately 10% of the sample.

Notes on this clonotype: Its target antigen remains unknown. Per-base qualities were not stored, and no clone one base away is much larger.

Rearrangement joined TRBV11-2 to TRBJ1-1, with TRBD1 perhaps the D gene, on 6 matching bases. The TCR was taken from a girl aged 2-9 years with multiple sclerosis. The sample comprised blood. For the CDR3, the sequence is CASSLDPQRGGDTEAFF. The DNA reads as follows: TGTGCCAGCAGCTTAGATCCGCAAAGAGGGGGGGACACTGAAGCTTTCTTT.